Listed below are T cell receptor beta chains from one sample, sequenced in a study of CD8+CD57+ T cells in acquired aplastic anemia. A single record per CDR3 protein comes from TCRdb applying MiXCR to the reads. The table has 450,000 to 600,000 distinct CDR3 sequences, around 32% seen once. Source material: sorted CD4+, CD8+, or CD8+CD57+ T cells (not recorded which) from PBMCs. All receptors derive from a human donor with aplastic anemia. CDR3s include the opening cysteine and the closing phenylalanine or tryptophan. A D gene is named only where the DNA matches it firmly. Size is stated for part of the rows, as once, few or many counts, or as a class when the clone is expanded.

clone size,V gene,D gene,J gene,CDR3 DNA,CDR3 protein
-,TRBV12-3/TRBV12-4,TRBD1,TRBJ2-3,TGTGCCAGCAGTTTAATCCCCCTCCGGACAGGGGGCTCGGATACGCAGTATTTT,CASSLIPLRTGGSDTQYF
few,TRBV6-5,-,TRBJ1-5,TGTGCCAGCAGTTACTCGATCTCAGATCGGAGCAATCAGCCCCAGCATTTT,CASSYSISDRSNQPQHF
many,TRBV2,-,TRBJ1-5,TGTGCCAGCAGTGAAGCGGAGGGGCTCGCTGGCAATCAGCCCCAGCATTTT,CASSEAEGLAGNQPQHF
few,TRBV20-1,-,TRBJ1-4,TGCAGTGCTCCCCAAATCCAGGGGATTGGCACTAATGAAAAACTGTTTTTT,CSAPQIQGIGTNEKLFF
once,TRBV7-9,-,TRBJ2-1,TGTGCCAGCAGCGCGCAAGGGGGGCATTACAATGAGCAGTTCTTC,CASSAQGGHYNEQFF
few,TRBV5-1,TRBD1,TRBJ1-2,TGCGCCAGCAGCGCTGGACCGGGACAGGGTCTGAGTGGCTACACCTTC,CASSAGPGQGLSGYTF
-,TRBV7-2,-,TRBJ1-1,TGTGCCAGCAGCACCCAAACAGGGTTCCACACTGAAGCTTTCTTT,CASSTQTGFHTEAFF
few,TRBV11-2,-,TRBJ2-7,TGTGCCAGCAGCTTAGGTTCTCGTGTAGTGGGGGCCCCCTCCTACGAGCAGTACTTC,CASSLGSRVVGAPSYEQYF
many,TRBV19,-,TRBJ1-5,TGTGCCAGTAAGTCAGTCCTAGCTTCGAATCAGCCCCAGCATTTT,CASKSVLASNQPQHF
many,TRBV12-3/TRBV12-4,TRBD1,TRBJ2-7,TGTGCCAGCAGTAGGGACCGGGACAGGGGGAACGAGCAGTACTTC,CASSRDRDRGNEQYF
few,TRBV3-1,TRBD1,TRBJ1-6,TGTGCCAGCAGCCAAACACAGGGGGCCTCACCCCTCCACTTT,CASSQTQGASPLHF
many,TRBV7-2,-,TRBJ1-5,TGTGCCAGCAGCCTAGGACAGTTCAGCAATCAGCCCCAGCATTTT,CASSLGQFSNQPQHF
few,TRBV11-1,-,TRBJ1-4,TGTGCCAGCAGCTTCACCTCGTCAAATATTCAGGGACTTAATGAAAAACTGTTTTTT,CASSFTSSNIQGLNEKLFF
many,TRBV19,-,TRBJ1-5,TGTGCCAGTAGTTTGTACGGGGGCAATCAGCCCCAGCATTTT,CASSLYGGNQPQHF
-,TRBV7-9,TRBD2,TRBJ2-7,TGTGCCAGCGGGGGACTAGGGGACTACGAGCAGTACTTC,CASGGLGDYEQYF
few,TRBV7-2,-,TRBJ2-1,TGTGCCAGCAGGCCCCCGGGACGGAACTACAATGAGCAGTTCTTC,CASRPPGRNYNEQFF
few,TRBV24-1,-,TRBJ2-6,TGTGCCACCAGTGATTCCACCCCGATCTCTGGGGCCAACGTCCTGGCTTTC,CATSDSTPISGANVLAF
-,TRBV7-2,TRBD2,TRBJ2-7,TGTGCCAGCAGCTCAATGTCTAGCGGGAGAGGCGAGCAGTACTTC,CASSSMSSGRGEQYF
-,TRBV3-1,-,TRBJ1-6,TGTGCCAGCAGCCGAGGGACGGTGAATAATTCACCCCTCCACTTT,CASSRGTVNNSPLHF
-,TRBV5-1,-,TRBJ2-7,TGCGCCAGCAGCTTCAACCGGGACTCAGGCTACGAGCAGTACTTC,CASSFNRDSGYEQYF
-,TRBV14,-,TRBJ2-6,TGTGCCAGCAGCCAAGATATAGGGGTCGGGGCCAACGTCCTGACTTTC,CASSQDIGVGANVLTF
-,TRBV5-1,-,TRBJ2-6,TGCGCCAGCAGCTTGGGTGGGGTTCGCTCTGGGTCCAACGTCCTGACTTTC,CASSLGGVRSGSNVLTF
-,TRBV7-2,-,TRBJ1-2,TGTGCCAGCAGCCCCGGGACGACGGGGGGCTACACCTTC,CASSPGTTGGYTF
few,TRBV7-2,TRBD2,TRBJ2-7,TGTGCCAGCAGGCCCCGACTAGCGGGGGATAACGAGCAGTACTTC,CASRPRLAGDNEQYF
-,TRBV20-1,TRBD1,TRBJ1-5,TGCAGTGCCCGCGGACAGGGGGGAGCGGGCAATCAGCCCCAGCATTTT,CSARGQGGAGNQPQHF
few,TRBV9,-,TRBJ2-7,TGTGCCAGCAGCTGGGGGACCCAGAGCTCCTACGAGCAGTACTTC,CASSWGTQSSYEQYF
-,TRBV3-1,TRBD2,TRBJ2-7,TGCGCCAGCAGCCAAGATCGGGGTAGCGGGATGAGCTCCTACGAGCAGTACTTC,CASSQDRGSGMSSYEQYF
-,TRBV24-1,TRBD1,TRBJ2-7,TGTGCCACCAGTGCTAGGACAGGGGTCCACAACGAGCAGTACTTC,CATSARTGVHNEQYF
few,TRBV5-5,-,TRBJ1-5,TGTGCCAGCAGTTGGACGGAGGGCAATCAGCCCCAGCATTTT,CASSWTEGNQPQHF
few,TRBV11-2,-,TRBJ2-7,TGTGCCAGCAGCTTGGGGGTAACCCGCTACGAGCAGTACTTC,CASSLGVTRYEQYF
-,TRBV7-9,-,TRBJ2-3,TGTGTCAGCAGCTTAGAGGAAAGTAGACAGTATTTT,CVSSLEESRQYF
many,TRBV19,TRBD1,TRBJ2-4,TGTGCCAGTAGTCCTGGACAGGGAAGGATGGAGTACTTC,CASSPGQGRMEYF
many,TRBV7-9,-,TRBJ1-5,TGTGCCAGCAGCTTATACAGCGAGGTTCAGCCCCAGCATTTT,CASSLYSEVQPQHF